A single sample is the source of the 27 T cell receptor beta chains below, sequenced in a study of blood T cell repertoires in COVID-19. Method: immunoSEQ multiplex PCR; TCRdb's copy keeps in-frame clones and lacks some. The sample lists fewer than 250,000 clones, around 84% seen once, with about 2.9% in the top ten. Sequenced: peripheral blood. All receptors come from a man aged 55 to 70 with acute or convalescent COVID-19.

The V and J genes are TRBV7-9 and TRBJ2-7; no clear D. V dropped 2 bases and J dropped 0 bases, with 8 bases sitting between them. Germline V gene lookup returns CDR1 SEHNR and CDR2 FQNEAQ (reference sequence). This CDR3 is built from 14 residues. The CDR3: CASSLSAGSYEQYF. The CDR3 DNA reads TGTGCCAGCAGCTTAAGTGCAGGCTCCTACGAGCAGTACTTC.

This chain connects TRBV18 to TRBJ1-1, with 8 positions matching TRBD1. V dropped 5 bases and J dropped 3; count of bases not matched to a gene: 2. Germline CDR1 reads KGHSH; CDR2 reads LQKENI. The length of the CDR3 is 13 residues. CDR3 sequence: CASSSQGDTEAFF. The CDR3, as DNA: TGTGCCAGCTCATCACAGGGGGACACTGAAGCTTTCTTT. Variable domain in full (rest from reference TRBV18 and TRBJ1-1): NAGVMQNPRHLVRRRGQEARLRCSPMKGHSHVYWYRQLPEEGLKFMVYLQKENIIDESGMPKERFSAEFPKEGPSILRIQQVVRGDSAAYFCASSSQGDTEAFFGQGTRLTVV.

This clone is a singleton in its sample. V usage is TRBV14 and J usage is TRBJ1-1; D gene uncertain. CDR1 and CDR2 from the germline V gene are SGHDN and FVKESK. This CDR3 comprises 15 residues. Between the trimmed V and J ends, which lost 0 bases and 1 base, there was a span of 9 bases. This chain's CDR3 is CASSQDRIKNTEAFF. The CDR3 region has the DNA TGTGCCAGCAGCCAAGACCGTATTAAGAACACTGAAGCTTTCTTT.

The chain links TRBV3-1 (or the pseudogene TRBV3-2) to TRBJ2-2; D is perhaps TRBD2 (5 bases). CDR3 length: 14 residues. V lost 0 bases to trimming and J lost 7 bases, with 9 bases between them. Germline V lookup: CDR1 LGHDT, CDR2 YNNKEL (reference sequence). CDR3 DNA sequence: TGTGCCAGCAGCCAAGACGCGAGGGTCGGGGAGCTGTTTTTT. This sequence encodes CASSQDARVGELFF.

The J gene is TRBJ2-5, the V gene TRBV11-2; possibly TRBD2 for D (7 bases). The CDR3 length is 17 residues. V lost 5 bases, J lost 5 bases, and 24 bases lay in between. CDR1 and CDR2 (germline): SGHAT, FQNNGV. CDR3 sequence: CASSPGWRGPSQETQYF. The CDR3 DNA reads as TGTGCCAGCAGCCCCGGTTGGCGGGGGCCCAGTCAGGAGACCCAGTACTTC.

This rearrangement joins TRBV3-1 (or the pseudogene TRBV3-2) to TRBJ1-5; the match to TRBD1 covers 7 bases. The junction had 8 bases not matched to a gene; V was cut back by 3 bases and J by 0 bases. This CDR3 contains 17 residues. Germline CDR1 reads LGHDT; CDR2 reads YNNKEL (reference sequence). CDR3 nucleotides: TGTGCCAGCAGCCAGCCTGATGGACAGGTTAGCAATCAGCCCCAGCATTTT. Translating gives CASSQPDGQVSNQPQHF.

The chain employs TRBV18 and TRBJ2-1; a possible D gene is TRBD1 (6 bases). CDR1 is KGHSH, CDR2 LQKENI, per germline. V was cut by 3 bases and J by 1 base, with 10 bases left in between. The CDR3 is made up of 15 amino acids. As DNA, the CDR3 is TGTGCCAGCTCACCCCTCAGGGGATCCTACAATGAGCAGTTCTTC. It specifies CASSPLRGSYNEQFF.

This chain connects TRBV5-4 to TRBJ2-7; TRBD2 aligns across 12 bases. V was pared by 0 bases and J by 3 bases, with 4 bases of the junction left unmatched. Germline CDR1 reads SGHNT; CDR2 reads YYREEE (reference sequence). CDR3 length: 16 residues. For the CDR3, the DNA is TGTGCCAGCAGCTTGGCCGGACTAGCGGGGATCTACGAGCAGTACTTC. It specifies CASSLAGLAGIYEQYF.

The CDR3 reads CASSLSGTGGSSYNSPLHF. CDR3 DNA sequence: TGCGCCAGCAGCCTTTCCGGGACAGGGGGAAGCTCCTATAATTCACCCCTCCACTTT. This chain links TRBV4-1 with TRBJ1-6, with 11 bases identical to TRBD1. Trimming took 4 bases from V and 0 from J; bases not matched to a gene: 8. The CDR3 is 19 amino acids. Germline V lookup: CDR1 MGHRA, CDR2 YSYEKL.

This clone has more than one count but fewer than ten. The chain joins TRBV27 to TRBJ1-4, with 9 bases that match TRBD1. Germline CDR1 and CDR2: MNHEY and SMNVEV (reference sequence). V shed 6 bases, J shed 7 bases, and the junction held 12 bases outside the gene matches. This CDR3 has 16 residues. The CDR3 region is CASSPTSGTGLEKLFF. CDR3 DNA: TGTGCCAGCAGCCCTACGTCAGGGACAGGGCTTGAAAAACTGTTTTTT. Based on the CDR3 plus reference TRBV27 and TRBJ1-4, the full variable domain is EAQVTQNPRYLITVTGKKLTVTCSQNMNHEYMSWYRQDPGLGLRQIYYSMNVEVTDKGDVPEGYKVSRKEKRNFPLILESPSPNQTSLYFCASSPTSGTGLEKLFFGSGTQLSVL.

This clone has more than one count but fewer than ten. The V call is TRBV7-9, the J call TRBJ1-6; TRBD1 agrees at 8 bases. Germline loops: CDR1 SEHNR, CDR2 FQNEAQ (reference sequence). The CDR3 contains 15 residues. V lost 1 base and J lost 8; bases outside the gene matches: 4. The CDR3 DNA reads TGTGCCAGCAGCTTAGAGACAGGGGCCGATTCACCCCTCCACTTT. Its protein is CASSLETGADSPLHF.

DNA of the CDR3: TGTGCCAGCAGCCCCCGGGGACAGGGATCCTACGAGCAGTACTTC. Protein product: CASSPRGQGSYEQYF. V usage is TRBV4-2 and J usage is TRBJ2-7; TRBD1 matches at 9 bases. The CDR3 runs 15 residues. The V gene's germline CDR1 is LGHNA and CDR2 YNFKEQ. V trimming: 4 bases; J trimming: 1 base; junction bases outside the gene matches: 5.

The chain recombines TRBV3-1 (or the pseudogene TRBV3-2) with TRBJ1-5; D is perhaps TRBD1 (6 bases). Trimming removed 4 bases at V and 4 bases at J, with 23 bases between. CDR1 and CDR2 from the germline V gene are LGHDT and YNNKEL (reference sequence). This CDR3 contains 18 residues. CDR3 region: CASSPGDIGRGLNQPQHF. The CDR3, as DNA: TGTGCCAGCAGCCCAGGGGATATTGGGAGGGGGTTAAATCAGCCCCAGCATTTT.

This clone was counted a single time. J is TRBJ2-2 and V is TRBV11-1; 7 bases align to TRBD1. The CDR3 has 15 residues. From germline, CDR1 is SGHAT and CDR2 FQDESV (reference sequence). V gave up 7 bases and J gave up 0 bases; unmatched junction bases: 5. CDR3 bases: TGTGCCAGCACCACCGGACAGGCGAACACCGGGGAGCTGTTTTTT. The encoded protein is CASTTGQANTGELFF.

The genes are TRBV4-1 and TRBJ2-3; 7 bases are a match to TRBD2. V was pared by 0 bases and J by 0 bases, with 9 bases of the junction left unmatched. The CDR3 contains 18 residues. The germline V gene has CDR1 MGHRA and CDR2 YSYEKL. Here the CDR3 reads CASSQEFGASGSTDTQYF. For the CDR3, the DNA is TGCGCCAGCAGCCAAGAGTTCGGGGCTAGCGGAAGCACAGATACGCAGTATTTT.

This sequence joins TRBV20-1 and TRBJ2-1; possibly TRBD2 for D (6 bases). The CDR3 has 13 residues. Germline CDR1 reads DFQATT; CDR2 reads SNEGSKA (reference sequence). The germline V and J ends were trimmed by 3 bases and 6 bases, with 12 bases remaining between them. This chain's CDR3 is CSASGDWGNEQFF. Here the CDR3 DNA reads TGCAGTGCTAGTGGGGACTGGGGCAATGAGCAGTTCTTC.

The chain is built from TRBV6-5 and TRBJ2-4; no reliable D call. CDR1 and CDR2 (germline): MNHEY, SVGAGI. V was trimmed by 5 bases and J by 0 bases, leaving 11 bases between them. This CDR3 has 15 residues. The CDR3 protein is CASSSPKLAKNIQYF. CDR3 coding DNA: TGTGCCAGCAGTAGTCCCAAACTAGCCAAAAACATTCAGTACTTC.

The CDR3 sequence is CASSASASGGEPTYEQYF. Here the CDR3 DNA reads TGTGCCAGCAGTGCTTCGGCTAGCGGGGGGGAACCCACCTACGAGCAGTACTTC. V usage is TRBV2 and J usage is TRBJ2-7, with 12 nucleotides matching TRBD2. Germline V gives CDR1 SNHLY, CDR2 FYNNEI. The length of the CDR3 is 18 residues. Trimming cost V 4 bases and J 2 bases; bases outside gene matches: 12.

This clone has a single count. V gene TRBV3-1 (or the pseudogene TRBV3-2) combines with J gene TRBJ1-6; maybe TRBD1 (5 bases). This CDR3 is built from 14 residues. V lost 4 bases and J lost 6, with 10 bases in between. Looked up from germline, CDR1 is LGHDT and CDR2 is YNNKEL (reference sequence). CDR3 in amino acids: CASSPTASNSPLHF. In DNA, the CDR3 is TGTGCCAGCAGCCCGACAGCCAGTAATTCACCCCTCCACTTT.

The chain joins TRBV28 to TRBJ2-5; 9 bases agree with TRBD1. The CDR3 contains 17 residues. After removal of 2 bases from V and 3 bases from J, the junction contained 10 bases not matched to a gene. CDR1 MDHEN and CDR2 SYDVKM come from the germline V gene. CDR3 DNA: TGTGCCAGCAGTTTAAACGCATGGACAGGGGTGGAAGAGACCCAGTACTTC. It specifies CASSLNAWTGVEETQYF.

The J gene is TRBJ1-6, the V gene TRBV12-3 or TRBV12-4; D may be TRBD1 (6 bases). V lost 5 bases and J 10 bases, leaving 12 bases between the germline ends. The length of the CDR3 is 13 residues. The CDR3 is CASSTGTNSPLHF. The CDR3, as DNA: TGTGCCAGCAGTACAGGGACCAACTCACCCCTCCACTTT.

The V call is TRBV2, the J call TRBJ1-1, with TRBD1 matching over 9 bases. The germline V gene encodes CDR1 SNHLY and CDR2 FYNNEI. This CDR3 is 11 amino acids long. The V and J ends lost 6 bases and 12 bases, in that order; junction bases with no gene match: 5. CDR3 in amino acids: CASSSGTGPFF. The CDR3 nucleotides read TGTGCCAGCAGCTCCGGGACAGGGCCTTTCTTT.

The rearrangement uses TRBV7-9 and TRBJ1-2, with TRBD1 identical over 11 bases. J was trimmed by 6 bases and V by 1 base; bases with no gene match: 7. This CDR3 is 16 amino acids long. Looked up from germline, CDR1 is SEHNR and CDR2 is FQNEAQ (reference sequence). CDR3 in amino acids: CASSLETGQGVNGYTF. The DNA of the CDR3 is TGTGCCAGCAGCTTAGAGACGGGACAGGGGGTGAATGGCTACACCTTC.

The chain couples TRBV5-6 to TRBJ2-1; TRBD2 aligns across 12 bases. J lost 2 bases, V lost 3 bases, and 6 bases had no gene match. In germline, CDR1 is SGHDT, CDR2 YYEEEE. The length of the CDR3 is 17 residues. In DNA form, the CDR3 reads TGTGCCAGCAGCTCTCTAGCGGGGGGGCCCCCCTACAATGAGCAGTTCTTC. Amino acids: CASSSLAGGPPYNEQFF.

V is TRBV28 and J is TRBJ1-2; TRBD1 matches 9 bases. Germline-derived CDR1 and CDR2 are MDHEN and SYDVKM. The CDR3 contains 13 residues. V trimming: 6 bases; J trimming: 8 bases; junction bases outside the gene matches: 7. CDR3 residues: CASRTGQGRGYTF. The DNA for the CDR3 is TGTGCCAGCAGGACCGGACAGGGGAGAGGCTACACCTTC.

The chain combines TRBV7-9 with TRBJ2-3; no reliable D call. Germline values: CDR1 SEHNR, CDR2 FQNEAQ (reference sequence). The length of the CDR3 is 12 residues. V was shortened by 2 bases and J by 3 bases, with 3 bases between the two germline ends. The CDR3 reads CASSLRTDTQYF. CDR3 in DNA: TGTGCCAGCAGCTTACGGACAGATACGCAGTATTTT.

CDR3 amino acids: CASSSGTDNSPLHF. The CDR3 nucleotides read TGTGCCAGCAGCTCCGGGACAGATAATTCACCCCTCCACTTT. The V and J genes are TRBV6-5 and TRBJ1-6, with 7 bases lining up with TRBD1. V lost 6 bases, J lost 5 bases, and 4 bases stayed unmatched. CDR3 length: 14 residues. CDR1 MNHEY and CDR2 SVGAGI come from the germline V gene.